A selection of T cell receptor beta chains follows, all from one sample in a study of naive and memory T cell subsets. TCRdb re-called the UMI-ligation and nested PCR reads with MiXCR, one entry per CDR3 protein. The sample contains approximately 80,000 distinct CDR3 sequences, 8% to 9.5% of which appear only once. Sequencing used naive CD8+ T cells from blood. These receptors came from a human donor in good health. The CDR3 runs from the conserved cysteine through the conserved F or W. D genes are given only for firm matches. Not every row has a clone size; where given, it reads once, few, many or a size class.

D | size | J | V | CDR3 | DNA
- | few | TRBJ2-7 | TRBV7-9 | CASSRPKQGPDTTSPYEQYF | TGTGCCAGCAGCCGCCCCAAACAGGGACCGGACACAACATCACCCTACGAGCAGTACTTC
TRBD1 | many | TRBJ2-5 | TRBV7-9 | CASEQDRAQETQYF | TGTGCCAGTGAGCAGGACAGGGCGCAAGAGACCCAGTACTTC
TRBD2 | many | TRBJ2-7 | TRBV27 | CASSPFVQRGYEQYF | TGTGCCAGCAGCCCATTTGTACAGCGGGGCTACGAGCAGTACTTC
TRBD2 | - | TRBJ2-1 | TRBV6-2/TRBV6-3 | CASSYSSLAGGPDNEQFF | TGTGCCAGCAGTTACTCGAGTCTAGCGGGAGGGCCTGACAATGAGCAGTTCTTC
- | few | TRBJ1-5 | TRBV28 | CASKNREGNQPQHF | TGTGCTAGTAAAAACAGGGAGGGCAATCAGCCCCAGCATTTT
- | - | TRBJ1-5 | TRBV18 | CASSPGRFGQPQHF | TGTGCCAGCTCACCCGGGAGATTCGGGCAGCCCCAGCATTTT
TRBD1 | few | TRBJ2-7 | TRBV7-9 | CASSPGQGETYEQYF | TGTGCCAGCAGCCCAGGACAGGGGGAGACCTACGAGCAGTACTTC
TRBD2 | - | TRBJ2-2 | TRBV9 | CASSVGQGGTGELFF | TGTGCCAGCAGCGTAGGGCAGGGAGGGACCGGGGAGCTGTTTTTT
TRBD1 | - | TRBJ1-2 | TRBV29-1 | CSVEANRGYGYTF | TGCAGCGTTGAAGCGAACAGGGGTTATGGCTACACCTTC
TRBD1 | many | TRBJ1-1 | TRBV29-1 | CSVEGGQGNTEAFF | TGCAGCGTTGAGGGCGGACAGGGCAATACTGAAGCTTTCTTT
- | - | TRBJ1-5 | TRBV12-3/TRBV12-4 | CASSAPGFSNQPQHF | TGTGCCAGCAGTGCACCAGGGTTTAGCAATCAGCCCCAGCATTTT
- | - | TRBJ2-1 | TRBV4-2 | CASSQDWGSDHEQFF | TGTGCCAGCAGCCAAGATTGGGGTTCGGACCATGAGCAGTTCTTC
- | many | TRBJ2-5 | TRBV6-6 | CASRTRGTRETQYF | TGTGCCAGCAGGACACGAGGGACAAGAGAGACCCAGTACTTC
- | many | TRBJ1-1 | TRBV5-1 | CASSPWALVTEAFF | TGCGCCAGCAGCCCTTGGGCTCTGGTCACTGAAGCTTTCTTT
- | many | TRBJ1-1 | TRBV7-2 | CASSPGRSNTEAFF | TGTGCCAGCAGCCCGGGACGGTCTAACACTGAAGCTTTCTTT
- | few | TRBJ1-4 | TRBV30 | CAWSLEEKLFF | TGTGCCTGGAGTTTGGAAGAAAAACTGTTTTTT
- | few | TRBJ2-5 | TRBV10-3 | CAISESGGGIQETQYF | TGTGCCATCAGTGAGTCGGGAGGGGGCATCCAAGAGACCCAGTACTTC
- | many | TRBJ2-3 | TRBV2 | CASLRSDTQYF | TGTGCCAGCCTGCGATCGGATACGCAGTATTTT
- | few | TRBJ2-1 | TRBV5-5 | CASSLSHESSNEQFF | TGTGCCAGCAGCTTGTCTCATGAGTCCAGTAATGAGCAGTTCTTC
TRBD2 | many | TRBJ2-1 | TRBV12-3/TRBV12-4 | CASSPPPPAGKRANEQFF | TGTGCCAGCAGCCCCCCCCCTCCAGCGGGGAAACGCGCCAATGAGCAGTTCTTC
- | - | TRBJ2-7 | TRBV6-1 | CASSERRGVTGEQYF | TGTGCCAGCAGTGAGAGGAGGGGAGTGACGGGCGAGCAGTACTTC
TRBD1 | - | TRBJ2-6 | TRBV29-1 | CSVEDGAPYRGGNSGANVLTF | TGCAGCGTTGAAGATGGGGCCCCGTACAGGGGTGGGAACTCTGGGGCCAACGTCCTGACTTTC
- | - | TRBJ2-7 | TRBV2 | CASLDPSTDYEQYF | TGTGCCAGCTTGGATCCTAGCACCGACTACGAGCAGTACTTC
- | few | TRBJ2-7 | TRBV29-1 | CSVQIGAGSSYEQYF | TGCAGCGTCCAAATCGGGGCAGGGAGCTCCTACGAGCAGTACTTC
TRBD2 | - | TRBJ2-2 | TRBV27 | CASSSGGRAPGELFF | TGTGCCAGCAGTTCAGGCGGGAGGGCCCCCGGGGAGCTGTTTTTT
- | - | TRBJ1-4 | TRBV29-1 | CSVDRQDAFDSNEKLFF | TGCAGCGTTGACCGGCAGGACGCTTTCGATTCTAATGAAAAACTGTTTTTT
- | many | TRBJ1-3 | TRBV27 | CASSPNRPGDTIYF | TGTGCCAGCAGTCCCAATAGGCCAGGGGACACCATATATTTT
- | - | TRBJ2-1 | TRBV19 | CASRSGSSYEQFF | TGTGCCAGTAGAAGTGGGAGCTCGTATGAGCAGTTCTTC
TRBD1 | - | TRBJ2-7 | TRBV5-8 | CASSQGDSYEQYF | TGTGCCAGCAGCCAGGGGGATTCCTACGAGCAGTACTTC
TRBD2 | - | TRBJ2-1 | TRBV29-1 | CSVEGLADNLSYNEQFF | TGCAGCGTTGAGGGGCTAGCGGATAACCTCTCCTACAATGAGCAGTTCTTC
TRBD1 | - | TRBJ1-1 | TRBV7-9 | CASRPLTGDANTEAFF | TGTGCCAGCAGACCCCTGACAGGGGACGCGAACACTGAAGCTTTCTTT
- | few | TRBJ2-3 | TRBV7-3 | CASSAHGGDTQYF | TGTGCCAGCAGCGCACATGGAGGAGATACGCAGTATTTT
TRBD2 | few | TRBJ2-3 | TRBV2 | CASSPGLAEYTDTQYF | TGTGCCAGCAGTCCGGGACTAGCGGAATACACAGATACGCAGTATTTT
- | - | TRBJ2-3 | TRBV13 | CASSLVGDSTDTQYF | TGTGCCAGCAGCTTAGTCGGGGATAGCACAGATACGCAGTATTTT
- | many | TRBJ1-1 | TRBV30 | CAWSGQGSNTEAFF | TGTGCCTGGAGTGGGCAGGGGAGTAACACTGAAGCTTTCTTT
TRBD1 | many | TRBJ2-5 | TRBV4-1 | CASSHPGDRAGETQYF | TGCGCCAGCAGCCATCCCGGGGACAGGGCGGGGGAGACCCAGTACTTC
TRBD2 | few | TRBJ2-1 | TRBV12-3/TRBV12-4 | CASSPPGLAGGPFSYNEQFF | TGTGCCAGCAGTCCTCCCGGACTAGCGGGAGGGCCGTTTTCCTACAATGAGCAGTTCTTC
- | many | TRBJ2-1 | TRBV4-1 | CASSQEPSSYNEQFF | TGCGCCAGCAGCCAAGAGCCTAGCTCCTACAATGAGCAGTTCTTC
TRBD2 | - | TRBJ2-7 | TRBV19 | CASSHSSGYEQYF | TGTGCCAGTAGTCACTCTAGCGGCTACGAGCAGTACTTC
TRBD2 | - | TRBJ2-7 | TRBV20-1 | CSATSGRSYEQYF | TGCAGTGCTACTAGCGGGCGGTCCTACGAGCAGTACTTC